The clone carrying this TCR beta chain was counted ten times or more. This sample stems from a study of T cells in Graves' hyperthyroidism and ophthalmopathy. Study-level background: Peripheral blood collection took place at initial diagnosis, before any treatment.

Researchers barred patients who had uncontrolled infection, other autoimmune disease, pregnancy or lactation. The source of the PBMCs was over 8.5 ml of fresh peripheral blood. Using RNA transcripts as the source, TCR beta CDR3 regions were amplified. First-round RT-PCR targeting the TCR CDR3 was performed with the HTBI primer set. TCRdb independently ran MiXCR on the multiplex PCR reads; one entry per CDR3 protein. There are about 96,000 distinct CDR3 sequences in the sample; under 65% occur only once, and around 29% lies in the top ten. V was pared by 4 bases and J by 4 bases, with 14 bases between. The germline V gene encodes CDR1 LGHNA and CDR2 YSLEER. The CDR3 spans 16 residues.

This clonotype was sampled from a woman aged 40-49 years with Graves' hyperthyroidism. The J gene is TRBJ2-6, the V gene TRBV4-3; D is possibly TRBD2 (6 bases). What was sequenced was blood. The CDR3 bases are TGCGCCAGCAGCCTGACTGGAGGGCCCGGGGCCAACGTCCTGACTTTC. Translation gives CASSLTGGPGANVLTF.